This T cell receptor beta chain was profiled in a study of blood T cell repertoires in COVID-19. Study information: Material from acute and convalescent COVID-19 was sourced from the United States, Italy and Spain. Sample material is recorded as cDNA or gDNA derived from T cells, B-cell-depleted T cells, or PBMCs.

Original processing notes: Reference gene primers were amplified, and this amplification served to estimate nucleated cell counts. Generated by immunoSEQ multiplex PCR, the TCRdb table keeps only in-frame clones and is missing some. Clone size and the V and J calls come from that table; the DNA yielded D and trimming. The sample lists about 410,000 clones, about 91% seen once, with less than 2% in the top ten. V lost 5 bases, J lost 6 bases, and 14 bases lay in between. In germline, CDR1 is SGHTS, CDR2 YDEGEE. The CDR3 sequence is 14 residues long. Enrollment of patients from Seattle took place during active infection, with longitudinal follow-up.

Sequencing was carried out using peripheral blood. The J gene is TRBJ1-4, the V gene TRBV5-8; perhaps TRBD1 as D (6 bases). The TCR comes from a woman in her forties with COVID-19, enrolled during active disease. In DNA form, the CDR3 reads TGTGCCAGCAGTCCTGACAGGAACCATGAAAAACTGTTTTTT. Amino acid sequence: CASSPDRNHEKLFF.